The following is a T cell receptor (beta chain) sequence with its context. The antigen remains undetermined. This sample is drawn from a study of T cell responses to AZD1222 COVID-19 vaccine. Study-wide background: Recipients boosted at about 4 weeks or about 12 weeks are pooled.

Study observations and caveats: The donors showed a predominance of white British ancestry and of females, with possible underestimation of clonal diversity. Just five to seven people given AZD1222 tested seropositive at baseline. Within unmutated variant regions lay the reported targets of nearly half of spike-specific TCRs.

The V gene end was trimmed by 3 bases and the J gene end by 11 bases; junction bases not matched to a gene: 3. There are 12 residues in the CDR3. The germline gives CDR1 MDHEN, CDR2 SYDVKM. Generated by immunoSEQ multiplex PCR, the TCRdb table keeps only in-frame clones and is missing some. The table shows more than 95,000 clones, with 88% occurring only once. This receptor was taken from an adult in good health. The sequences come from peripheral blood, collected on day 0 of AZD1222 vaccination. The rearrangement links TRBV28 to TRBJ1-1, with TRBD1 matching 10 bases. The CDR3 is CASSLGTGEAFF. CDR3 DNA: TGTGCCAGCAGTTTGGGGACAGGGGAGGCTTTCTTT.